One sample yielded the 21 T cell receptor beta chains listed below, sequenced in a study of T cells after yellow fever vaccination. Each CDR3 protein gets one entry after TCRdb re-called the 5' RACE reads with MiXCR. The sample lists approximately 240,000 distinct CDR3 sequences, more than 3.5% occurring once. The sequencing used PBMCs, collected 15 days after the yellow fever booster vaccination. These TCRs come from a man in his late teens or twenties who received the YFV17D yellow fever vaccine.

Note on this clonotype: Given a much more abundant clone one base away, this may be a read error. The chain is built from TRBV12-3 or TRBV12-4 and TRBJ1-5, with no clear D. With 8 bases removed from V and 8 bases from J, the gap between germline ends came to 13 bases. The length of the CDR3 is 12 residues. CDR3: CASGVMDEPQHF. The CDR3 region has the DNA TGTGCCAGCGGTGTTATGGACGAGCCCCAGCATTTT.

The sample holds many counts of this clonotype. The chain is built from TRBV7-9 and TRBJ2-2, with D perhaps TRBD1 (5 bases). Germline values: CDR1 SEHNR, CDR2 FQNEAQ (reference sequence). Trimming pared 8 bases from V and 3 bases from J, leaving 16 bases between. This CDR3 spans 15 amino acids. The CDR3 here is CASRPGQAYTGELFF. The DNA for the CDR3 is TGTGCCAGCCGGCCCGGACAAGCGTACACCGGGGAGCTGTTTTTT.

This clonotype was counted many times. In nucleotides, the CDR3 is TGTGCCAGCAGTTTCCGGGGACTCCAATACAATGAGCAGTTCTTC. Protein product: CASSFRGLQYNEQFF. J is TRBJ2-1 and V is TRBV12-3 or TRBV12-4; possibly TRBD2 for D (6 bases). CDR3 size: 15 residues. Trimming left V 3 bases short and J 4 bases short, with 13 bases between.

The sample holds many counts of this clonotype. The V call is TRBV18, the J call TRBJ2-3; D ambiguous. The V and J ends lost 8 bases and 1 base respectively, with 13 bases between them. This CDR3 has 14 residues. Germline V CDR1 and CDR2: KGHSH, LQKENI. CDR3 residues: CASLLSPGTDTQYF. The CDR3 DNA reads as TGTGCCAGCCTACTCTCTCCTGGCACAGATACGCAGTATTTT. The variable domain in full, with the rest retrieved from reference TRBV18 and TRBJ2-3, is NAGVMQNPRHLVRRRGQEARLRCSPMKGHSHVYWYRQLPEEGLKFMVYLQKENIIDESGMPKERFSAEFPKEGPSILRIQQVVRGDSAAYFCASLLSPGTDTQYFGPGTRLTVL.

The sample holds many counts of this clonotype. This rearrangement joins TRBV20-1 to TRBJ1-1; TRBD1 might be the D (6 bases). The CDR3 has 11 amino acids. From germline, CDR1 is DFQATT and CDR2 SNEGSKA (reference sequence). V was shortened by 4 bases and J by 7 bases, with 10 bases between the two germline ends. The CDR3 region is CSATRGSEAFF. The CDR3 region has the DNA TGCAGTGCTACCAGGGGAAGTGAAGCTTTCTTT.

In its sample, this clonotype was seen many times. The gene calls are TRBV11-2 and TRBJ1-5; D is perhaps TRBD1 (6 bases). V lost 4 bases, J lost 3 bases, and 7 bases lay in between. The CDR3 is made up of 13 amino acids. Germline CDR1 reads SGHAT; CDR2 reads FQNNGV. CDR3 sequence: CASSWTDNQPQHF. CDR3 DNA: TGTGCCAGCAGCTGGACAGACAATCAGCCCCAGCATTTT.

This clonotype was observed a few times. CDR3 nucleotides: TGTGCCAGCTGGTGGGGCCCAAACTATGGCTACACCTTC. Encoded protein: CASWWGPNYGYTF. V gene TRBV6-6 combines with J gene TRBJ1-2, with D possibly being TRBD1 (5 bases). The CDR3 runs to 13 residues. V dropped 8 bases and J dropped 2 bases, with 12 bases sitting between them. Germline CDR1 and CDR2: MNHNY and SVGAGI (reference sequence).

This clonotype was counted many times. The chain has TRBV5-1 and TRBJ2-1; weak D call: TRBD2 (5 bases). Germline CDR1 SGHRS, CDR2 YFSETQ. The CDR3 spans 13 residues. Trimming cost V 0 bases and J 6 bases, with 7 bases left between them. CDR3 sequence: CASSLGSVNEQFF. In DNA form, the CDR3 reads TGCGCCAGCAGCTTGGGTAGCGTCAATGAGCAGTTCTTC.

This clonotype has ten or more counts. V gene TRBV27 combines with J gene TRBJ2-7; 11 bases line up with TRBD2. V trimming: 8 bases; J trimming: 4 bases; junction bases outside the gene matches: 4. The CDR3 length is 13 residues. Germline V gene sequence: CDR1 MNHEY, CDR2 SMNVEV (reference sequence). This CDR3 is CASGSGGAYEQYF. CDR3 bases: TGTGCCAGCGGTAGCGGGGGGGCTTACGAGCAGTACTTC.

This clonotype was seen at least ten times. The genes are TRBV7-2 and TRBJ2-3, with TRBD2 matching 14 bases. The CDR3 runs 17 residues. V lost 1 base to trimming and J lost 2 bases; unmatched junction nucleotides: 2. Germline loops: CDR1 SGHTA, CDR2 FQGNSA. The DNA for the CDR3 is TGTGCCAGCAGCTTAGGACTAGCGGGGGGGAACACAGATACGCAGTATTTT. It codes for CASSLGLAGGNTDTQYF.

CDR3 coding DNA: TGCGCCACCAAAGACAGCCACCTTAACTATGGCTACACCTTC. Protein product: CATKDSHLNYGYTF. V gene TRBV5-1 combines with J gene TRBJ1-2, with D possibly TRBD1 on 5 matching bases. There are 14 residues in the CDR3. V was cut by 9 bases and J by 1 base, with 16 bases left in between. Germline CDR1 is SGHRS and CDR2 is YFSETQ.

This clonotype was seen many times. The chain joins TRBV5-1 to TRBJ2-1, with 13 bases identical to TRBD2. Germline CDR1 is SGHRS and CDR2 is YFSETQ. J gave up 8 bases and V 0 bases, and 5 bases lay outside the gene matches. The CDR3 sequence is 16 residues long. Written as DNA, the CDR3 is TGCGCCAGCAGCTTGGGGCGACTAGCGGGGGGATATGAGCAGTTCTTC. As protein: CASSLGRLAGGYEQFF.

This clonotype was recorded many times. The rearrangement uses TRBV12-3 or TRBV12-4 and TRBJ2-2, with TRBD2 matching over 8 bases. After removal of 6 bases from V and 7 bases from J, the junction contained 13 bases not matched to a gene. This CDR3 is 16 amino acids long. CDR3 DNA: TGTGCCAGCAGCCAAAATAGCGGGGCCAAGGGCGGGGAGCTGTTTTTT. Its protein product is CASSQNSGAKGGELFF.

The sample holds many counts of this clonotype. The chain joins TRBV19 to TRBJ1-6; D unresolved. Deletions cut 9 bases from V and 7 bases from J, with 13 bases between. This CDR3 comprises 13 residues. Germline V gene data show CDR1 as LNHDA and CDR2 as SQIVND (reference sequence). DNA of the CDR3: TGTGCCAGCACGGAGACAATCAATTCACCCCTCCACTTT. It translates to CASTETINSPLHF. The full variable domain, in which reference TRBV19 and TRBJ1-6 provide the parts outside the CDR3, is DGGITQSPKYLFRKEGQNVTLSCEQNLNHDAMYWYRQDPGQGLRLIYYSQIVNDFQKGDIAEGYSVSREKKESFPLTVTSAQKNPTAFYLCASTETINSPLHFGNGTRLTVT.

This clonotype was seen at least ten times. In nucleotides, the CDR3 is TGTGCCAGCCAGCCGGCCTCCCGGGGCAATCAGCCCCAGCATTTT. It encodes CASQPASRGNQPQHF. This chain joins TRBV7-9 and TRBJ1-5; D is ambiguous. The CDR3 sequence is 15 residues long. Trimming took off 8 bases at V and 2 bases at J, with 16 bases between the two ends. Germline V lookup: CDR1 SEHNR, CDR2 FQNEAQ (reference sequence). Filled out from reference TRBV7-9 and TRBJ1-5, the complete variable domain reads DTGVSQNPRHKITKRGQNVTFRCDPISEHNRLYWYRQTLGQGPEFLTYFQNEAQLEKSRLLSDRFSAERPKGSFSTLEIQRTEQGDSAMYLCASQPASRGNQPQHFGDGTRLSIL.

This clonotype was observed at least ten times. The gene calls are TRBV7-8 and TRBJ2-7; TRBD1 aligns across 10 bases. CDR3 length: 15 amino acids. With 1 base clipped from V and 4 bases from J, the junction kept 4 bases outside the gene matches. In germline, CDR1 is SGHVS, CDR2 FQNEAQ. CDR3 region: CASSLGQGARYEQYV. The DNA for the CDR3 is TGTGCCAGCAGCTTAGGACAGGGGGCTAGGTACGAGCAGTACGTC.

This clonotype was detected many times. The chain has TRBV30 and TRBJ1-4; D is undetermined. V was trimmed by 5 bases and J by 8 bases, leaving 12 bases between them. There are 12 residues in the CDR3. CDR1 GTSNPN and CDR2 SVGIG come from the germline V gene (reference sequence). CDR3 sequence (DNA): TGTGCCTGGGGCCCGGACCGGGAAAAACTGTTTTTT. Its protein is CAWGPDREKLFF.

This clonotype showed up many times. The chain combines TRBV5-1 with TRBJ2-5; 7 bases agree with TRBD1. The CDR3 covers 15 residues. Germline lookup yields CDR1 SGHRS and CDR2 YFSETQ. The V segment lost 4 bases and the J segment 5 bases; nucleotides outside the gene matches: 11. The chain's CDR3 is CASSPLRGLGETQYF. CDR3 coding DNA: TGCGCCAGCAGCCCTCTGAGGGGGCTCGGGGAGACCCAGTACTTC.

This clonotype has at least ten counts. The chain has TRBV5-4 and TRBJ1-1; weak D call: TRBD1 (6 bases). CDR3 size: 14 residues. V was trimmed by 4 bases and J by 1 base, leaving 11 bases between them. The V gene's germline CDR1 is SGHNT and CDR2 YYREEE (reference sequence). The chain's CDR3 is CASSIGTRNTEAFF. The CDR3 nucleotides read TGTGCCAGCAGCATTGGGACACGGAACACTGAAGCTTTCTTT.

This clonotype was counted many times. The chain links TRBV30 to TRBJ2-1; 7 positions match TRBD1. Looked up from germline, CDR1 is GTSNPN and CDR2 is SVGIG (reference sequence). CDR3 size: 16 residues. V gave up 1 base and J gave up 3 bases; unmatched junction bases: 9. The CDR3: CAWSDFRDRDYNEQFF. The CDR3 DNA is TGTGCCTGGAGTGACTTCCGGGACAGAGACTACAATGAGCAGTTCTTC.

In this sample, this clonotype turned up many times. The rearrangement joins TRBV7-3 to TRBJ2-7, with TRBD1 matching over 8 bases. In germline, CDR1 is SGHTA, CDR2 FQGTGA. The ends lost 5 bases at V and 3 bases at J; junction bases unmatched: 9. CDR3 length: 15 residues. CDR3 residues: CASSVQPGGLYEQYF. CDR3 coding DNA: TGTGCCAGCAGCGTTCAACCAGGGGGCCTCTACGAGCAGTACTTC.